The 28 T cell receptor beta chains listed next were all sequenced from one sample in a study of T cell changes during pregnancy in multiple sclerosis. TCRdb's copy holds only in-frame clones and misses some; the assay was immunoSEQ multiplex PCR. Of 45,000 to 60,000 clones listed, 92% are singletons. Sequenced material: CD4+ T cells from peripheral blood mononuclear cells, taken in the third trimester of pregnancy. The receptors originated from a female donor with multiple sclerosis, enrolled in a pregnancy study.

CDR3 nucleotides: TGTGCCAGCAGCTTAACGAGGGCAGTAATCTCCAATGAGCAGTTCTTC. As protein: CASSLTRAVISNEQFF. The V and J genes are TRBV7-3 and TRBJ2-1; D possibly corresponds to TRBD2 (5 bases). The CDR3 totals 16 residues. V was clipped by 0 bases and J by 6 bases, with 15 bases between them. Germline V gives CDR1 SGHTA, CDR2 FQGTGA.

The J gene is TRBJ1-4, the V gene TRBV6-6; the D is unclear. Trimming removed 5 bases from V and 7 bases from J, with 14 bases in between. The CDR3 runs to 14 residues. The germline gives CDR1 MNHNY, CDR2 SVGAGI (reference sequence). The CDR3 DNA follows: TGTGCCAGCAGTCCCGCGGGTGCGGGTGAAAAACTGTTTTTT. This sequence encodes CASSPAGAGEKLFF.

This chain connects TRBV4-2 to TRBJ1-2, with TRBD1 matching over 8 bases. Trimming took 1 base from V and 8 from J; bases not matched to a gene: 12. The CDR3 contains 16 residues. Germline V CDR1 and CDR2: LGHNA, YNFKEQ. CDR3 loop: CASSQVTGQGGGGYTF. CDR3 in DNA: TGTGCCAGCAGCCAAGTTACCGGACAGGGCGGGGGCGGCTACACCTTC.

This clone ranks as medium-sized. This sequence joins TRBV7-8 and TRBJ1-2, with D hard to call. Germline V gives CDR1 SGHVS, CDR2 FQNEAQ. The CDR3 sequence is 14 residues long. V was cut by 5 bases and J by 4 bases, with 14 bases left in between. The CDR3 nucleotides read TGTGCCAGCAGCCCGAGCCAGGCCCGCTATGGCTACACCTTC. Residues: CASSPSQARYGYTF.

The CDR3 DNA reads as TGTGCCAGCAGCAAAGGCGGGGTCAGTCTAAATCAGCCCCAGCATTTT. It yields the protein CASSKGGVSLNQPQHF. The chain couples TRBV21-1 to TRBJ1-5. TRBV21-1 is an annotated pseudogene. This CDR3 is 16 amino acids long.

CDR3 residues: CASSQTEYEQYF. Here the CDR3 DNA reads TGTGCCAGCTCGCAAACAGAATACGAGCAGTACTTC. V and J are TRBV18 and TRBJ2-7; the D is unclear. The ends were cut back, 6 bases at V and 4 bases at J, with 10 bases in the middle. This CDR3 contains 12 residues. CDR1 KGHSH and CDR2 LQKENI come from the germline V gene.

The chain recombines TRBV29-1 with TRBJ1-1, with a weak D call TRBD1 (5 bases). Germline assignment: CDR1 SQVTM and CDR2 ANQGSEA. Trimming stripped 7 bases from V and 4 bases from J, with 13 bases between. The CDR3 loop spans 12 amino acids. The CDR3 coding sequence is TGCAGCGGTCATGGGGGGTTCACTGAAGCTTTCTTT. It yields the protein CSGHGGFTEAFF.

The CDR3: CASSTQPVGTVNYGYTF. CDR3 nucleotide sequence: TGTGCCAGCAGCACCCAACCGGTCGGGACAGTTAACTATGGCTACACCTTC. V gene TRBV7-9 combines with J gene TRBJ1-2, with 7 bases that match TRBD1. From germline, CDR1 is SEHNR and CDR2 FQNEAQ (reference sequence). With V trimmed by 5 bases and J by 1 base, 13 bases remained unmatched. This CDR3 is built from 17 residues.

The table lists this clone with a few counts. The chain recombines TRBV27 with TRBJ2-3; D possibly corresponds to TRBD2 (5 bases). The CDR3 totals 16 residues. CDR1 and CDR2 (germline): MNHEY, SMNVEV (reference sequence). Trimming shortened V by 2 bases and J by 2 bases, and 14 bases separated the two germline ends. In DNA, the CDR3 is TGTGCCAGCAGTTTACGGACGGCCGGACTCACAGATACGCAGTATTTT. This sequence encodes CASSLRTAGLTDTQYF.

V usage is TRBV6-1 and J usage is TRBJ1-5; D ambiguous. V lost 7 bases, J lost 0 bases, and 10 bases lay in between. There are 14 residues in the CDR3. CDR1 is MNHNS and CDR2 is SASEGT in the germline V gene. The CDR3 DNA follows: TGTGCCAGCACGGAGGCAGATAGCAATCAGCCCCAGCATTTT. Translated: CASTEADSNQPQHF.

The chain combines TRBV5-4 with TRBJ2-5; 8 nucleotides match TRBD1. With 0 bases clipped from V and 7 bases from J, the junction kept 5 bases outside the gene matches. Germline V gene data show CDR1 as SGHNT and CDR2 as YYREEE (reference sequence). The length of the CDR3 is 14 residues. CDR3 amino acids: CASSLGQGQGTQYF. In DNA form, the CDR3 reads TGTGCCAGCAGCTTGGGACAGGGGCAGGGGACCCAGTACTTC.

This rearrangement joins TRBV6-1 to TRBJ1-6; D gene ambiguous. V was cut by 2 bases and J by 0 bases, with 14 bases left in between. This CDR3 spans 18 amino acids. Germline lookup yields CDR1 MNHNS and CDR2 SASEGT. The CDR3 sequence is CASSERLVEPSYNSPLHF. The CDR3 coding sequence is TGTGCCAGCAGTGAAAGGCTGGTGGAGCCCTCCTATAATTCACCCCTCCACTTT.

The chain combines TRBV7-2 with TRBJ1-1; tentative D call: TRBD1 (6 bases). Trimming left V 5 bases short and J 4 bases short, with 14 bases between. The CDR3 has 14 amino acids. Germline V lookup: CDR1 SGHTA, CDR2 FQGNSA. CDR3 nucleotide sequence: TGTGCCAGCAGCCTCAGCCGGGACACCACTGAAGCTTTCTTT. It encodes CASSLSRDTTEAFF.

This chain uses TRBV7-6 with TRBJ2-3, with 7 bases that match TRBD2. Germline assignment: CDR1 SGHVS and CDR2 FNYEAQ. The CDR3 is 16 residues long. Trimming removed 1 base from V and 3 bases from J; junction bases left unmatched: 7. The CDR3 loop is CASSLGSGVRTDTQYF. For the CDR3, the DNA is TGTGCCAGCAGCTTAGGAAGCGGGGTGCGGACAGATACGCAGTATTTT.

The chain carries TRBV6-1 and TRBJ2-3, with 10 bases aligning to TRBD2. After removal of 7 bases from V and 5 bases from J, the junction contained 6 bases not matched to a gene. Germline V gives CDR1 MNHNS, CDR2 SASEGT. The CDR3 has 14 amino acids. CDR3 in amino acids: CASTSGGAGDTQYF. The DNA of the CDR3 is TGTGCCAGCACCAGCGGGGGGGCAGGAGATACGCAGTATTTT.

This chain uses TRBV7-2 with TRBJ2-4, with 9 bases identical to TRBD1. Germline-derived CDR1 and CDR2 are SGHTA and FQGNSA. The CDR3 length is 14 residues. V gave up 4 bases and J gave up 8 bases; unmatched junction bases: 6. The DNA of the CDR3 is TGTGCCAGCAGCTCGCGACAGGGGGGGGACATTCAGTACTTC. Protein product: CASSSRQGGDIQYF. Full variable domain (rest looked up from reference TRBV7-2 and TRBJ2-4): GAGVSQSPSNKVTEKGKDVELRCDPISGHTALYWYRQSLGQGLEFLIYFQGNSAPDKSGLPSDRFSAERTGGSVSTLTIQRTQQEDSAVYLCASSSRQGGDIQYFGAGTRLSVL.

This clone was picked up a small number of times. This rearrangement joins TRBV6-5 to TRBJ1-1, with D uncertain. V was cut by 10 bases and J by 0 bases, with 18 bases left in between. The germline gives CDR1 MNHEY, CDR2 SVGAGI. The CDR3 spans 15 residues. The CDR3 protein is CATWASTSMNTEAFF. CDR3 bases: TGTGCCACATGGGCCAGCACTTCTATGAACACTGAAGCTTTCTTT.

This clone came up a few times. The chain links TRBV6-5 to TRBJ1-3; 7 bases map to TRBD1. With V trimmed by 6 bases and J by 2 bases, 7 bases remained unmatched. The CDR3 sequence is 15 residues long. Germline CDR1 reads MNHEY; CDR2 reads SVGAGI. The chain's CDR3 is CASSPPTGPGNTIYF. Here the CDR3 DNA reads TGTGCCAGCAGCCCTCCGACAGGGCCTGGAAACACCATATATTTT.

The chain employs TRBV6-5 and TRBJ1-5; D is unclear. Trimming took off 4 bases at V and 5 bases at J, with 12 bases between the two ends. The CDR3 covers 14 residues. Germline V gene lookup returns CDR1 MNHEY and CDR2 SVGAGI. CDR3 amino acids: CASSSSRRDQPQHF. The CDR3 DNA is TGTGCCAGCAGTTCATCCAGGCGTGATCAGCCCCAGCATTTT.

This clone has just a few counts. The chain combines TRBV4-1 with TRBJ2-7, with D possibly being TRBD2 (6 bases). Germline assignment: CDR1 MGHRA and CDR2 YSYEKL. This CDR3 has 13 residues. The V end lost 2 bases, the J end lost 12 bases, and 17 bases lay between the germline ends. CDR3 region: CASSQPPGVGGYF. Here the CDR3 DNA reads TGCGCCAGCAGCCAACCGCCGGGGGTTGGGGGGTACTTC.

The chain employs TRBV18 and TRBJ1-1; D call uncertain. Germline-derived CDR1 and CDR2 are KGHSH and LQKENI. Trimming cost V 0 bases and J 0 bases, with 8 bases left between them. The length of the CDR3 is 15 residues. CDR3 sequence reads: CASSPPRALNTEAFF. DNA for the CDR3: TGTGCCAGCTCACCACCGAGGGCATTGAACACTGAAGCTTTCTTT. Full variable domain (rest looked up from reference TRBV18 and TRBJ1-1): NAGVMQNPRHLVRRRGQEARLRCSPMKGHSHVYWYRQLPEEGLKFMVYLQKENIIDESGMPKERFSAEFPKEGPSILRIQQVVRGDSAAYFCASSPPRALNTEAFFGQGTRLTVV.

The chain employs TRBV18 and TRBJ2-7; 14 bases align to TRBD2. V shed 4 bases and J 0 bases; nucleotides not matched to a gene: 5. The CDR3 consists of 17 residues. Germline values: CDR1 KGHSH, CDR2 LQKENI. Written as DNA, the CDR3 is TGTGCCAGCTCACTGACTAGCGGGGGGGTAAACTCCTACGAGCAGTACTTC. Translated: CASSLTSGGVNSYEQYF.

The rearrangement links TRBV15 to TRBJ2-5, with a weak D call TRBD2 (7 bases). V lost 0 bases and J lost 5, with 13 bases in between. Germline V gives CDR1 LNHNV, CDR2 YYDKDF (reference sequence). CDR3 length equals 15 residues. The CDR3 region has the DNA TGTGCCACCAGCAGAGATCGGGGGGCCCATGAGACCCAGTACTTC. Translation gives CATSRDRGAHETQYF.

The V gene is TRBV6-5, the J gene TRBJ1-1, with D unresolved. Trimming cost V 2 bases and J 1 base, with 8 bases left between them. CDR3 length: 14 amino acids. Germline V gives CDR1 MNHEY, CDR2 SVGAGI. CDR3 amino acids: CASSYGTGNTEAFF. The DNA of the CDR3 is TGTGCCAGCAGTTACGGTACGGGGAACACTGAAGCTTTCTTT.

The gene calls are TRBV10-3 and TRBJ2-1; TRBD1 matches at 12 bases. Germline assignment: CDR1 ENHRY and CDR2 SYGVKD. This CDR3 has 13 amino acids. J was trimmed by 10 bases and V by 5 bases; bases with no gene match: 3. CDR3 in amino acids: CAISPGQGAEQFF. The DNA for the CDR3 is TGTGCCATCAGTCCGGGACAGGGGGCCGAGCAGTTCTTC.

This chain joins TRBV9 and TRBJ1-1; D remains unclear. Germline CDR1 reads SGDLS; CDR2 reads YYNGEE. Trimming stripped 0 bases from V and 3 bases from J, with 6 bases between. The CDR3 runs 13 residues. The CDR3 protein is CASSVDGDTEAFF. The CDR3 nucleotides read TGTGCCAGCAGCGTAGACGGGGACACTGAAGCTTTCTTT. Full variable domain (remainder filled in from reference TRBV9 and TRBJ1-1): DSGVTQTPKHLITATGQRVTLRCSPRSGDLSVYWYQQSLDQGLQFLIQYYNGEERAKGNILERFSAQQFPDLHSELNLSSLELGDSALYFCASSVDGDTEAFFGQGTRLTVV.

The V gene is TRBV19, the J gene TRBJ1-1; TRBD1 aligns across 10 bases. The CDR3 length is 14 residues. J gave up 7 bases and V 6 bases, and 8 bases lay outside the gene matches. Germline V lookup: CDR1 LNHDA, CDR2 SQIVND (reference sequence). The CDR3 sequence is CASRTRQGAGEAFF. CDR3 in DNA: TGTGCCAGTAGAACGAGACAGGGGGCGGGTGAAGCTTTCTTT.

CDR3 region: CASRTLAGGPRVTQYF. The CDR3 bases are TGTGCCAGCAGAACACTAGCGGGGGGGCCTAGAGTGACCCAGTACTTC. This chain uses TRBV27 with TRBJ2-5, with 13 positions matching TRBD2. Germline loops: CDR1 MNHEY, CDR2 SMNVEV (reference sequence). The CDR3 is 16 residues long. V lost 6 bases to trimming and J lost 7 bases; unmatched junction nucleotides: 11.